A selection of T cell receptor beta chains follows, all from one sample in a study of cytomegalovirus exposure and HLA in healthy donors. TCRdb keeps only in-frame clones here, not all; method: immunoSEQ multiplex PCR. The table includes approximately 92,000 clones, over 70% detected once. Sample: PBMCs. Source of these receptors: a man between 50 and 59 years old in good health and CMV-seropositive. The CDR3 runs from the conserved cysteine through the conserved F or W. The order of the fields is V gene, J gene, CDR3 protein.

v_gene: TRBV4-3
j_gene: TRBJ2-3
CDR3aa: CASSQALGGGTDTQYF

v_gene: TRBV5-1
j_gene: TRBJ2-5
CDR3aa: CASSLDVTEETQYF

v_gene: TRBV7-9
j_gene: TRBJ1-1
CDR3aa: CASSPIYLNTEAFF

v_gene: TRBV11-2
j_gene: TRBJ2-7
CDR3aa: CASSAQAAGGLGEQYF

v_gene: TRBV4-3
j_gene: TRBJ1-5
CDR3aa: CASSQGEDQPQHF

v_gene: TRBV10-3
j_gene: TRBJ1-2
CDR3aa: CAISESLLRQGENYGYTF

v_gene: TRBV18
j_gene: TRBJ1-4
CDR3aa: CASSLSGQKNEKLFF

v_gene: TRBV9
j_gene: TRBJ1-5
CDR3aa: CASSSLEGKGEPQHF

v_gene: TRBV7-2
j_gene: TRBJ1-2
CDR3aa: CASSQARRGSTGYTF

v_gene: TRBV11-2
j_gene: TRBJ1-5
CDR3aa: CASSEGQANQPQNF

v_gene: TRBV9
j_gene: TRBJ2-7
CDR3aa: CASSGTSGGTYEQYF

v_gene: TRBV4-3
j_gene: TRBJ2-3
CDR3aa: CASSHPGVSRDTQYF

v_gene: TRBV27
j_gene: TRBJ2-5
CDR3aa: CASSTTSGKQETQYF

v_gene: TRBV5-5
j_gene: TRBJ2-7
CDR3aa: CASSPVSTSSYEQYF

v_gene: TRBV18
j_gene: TRBJ1-1
CDR3aa: CASSRTRVAPEAFF

v_gene: TRBV7-2
j_gene: TRBJ1-2
CDR3aa: CASSLLGTGVPVGGYTF

v_gene: TRBV6-1
j_gene: TRBJ1-6
CDR3aa: CASSEALRVAGNSPLNF

v_gene: TRBV5-4
j_gene: TRBJ2-3
CDR3aa: CASRRGGALRTDTQYF

v_gene: TRBV30
j_gene: TRBJ1-2
CDR3aa: CAWSALTVVHTF

v_gene: TRBV2
j_gene: TRBJ2-2
CDR3aa: CASTLRLAGASRGAGELFF

v_gene: TRBV28
j_gene: TRBJ1-1
CDR3aa: CASNDRGGGTEAFF

v_gene: TRBV14
j_gene: TRBJ1-2
CDR3aa: CASSQEFNYGYTF

v_gene: TRBV7-9
j_gene: .
CDR3aa: CASSSGTGFDNQPQYF

v_gene: TRBV19
j_gene: TRBJ2-6
CDR3aa: CASSIVREYSGANVLTF

v_gene: TRBV5-1
j_gene: TRBJ2-2
CDR3aa: CASSIGQGNTGELFF

v_gene: TRBV27
j_gene: TRBJ1-1
CDR3aa: CASRRRERLNTEAFF

v_gene: TRBV9
j_gene: TRBJ2-7
CDR3aa: CASSEAPSGGARQYF

v_gene: TRBV4-1
j_gene: TRBJ2-7
CDR3aa: CASSQTNKGGSYEQYF

v_gene: TRBV5-1
j_gene: TRBJ2-3
CDR3aa: CASSSQGIQGDTQYF

v_gene: TRBV30
j_gene: TRBJ1-2
CDR3aa: CAWSPGTGGGYTF

v_gene: TRBV6-1
j_gene: TRBJ2-7
CDR3aa: CATAGGQGTYEQYF

v_gene: TRBV5-8
j_gene: TRBJ1-1
CDR3aa: CASSLVLAGANTEAFF

v_gene: TRBV7-2
j_gene: TRBJ2-7
CDR3aa: CASSWRAEGSEQYF

v_gene: TRBV7-9
j_gene: TRBJ2-3
CDR3aa: CASSSSGGITDTQYF

v_gene: TRBV9
j_gene: TRBJ2-3
CDR3aa: CASSEPGFPQYF

v_gene: TRBV6-5
j_gene: TRBJ1-6
CDR3aa: CASRMGLVNSPLHF

v_gene: TRBV4-1
j_gene: TRBJ2-6
CDR3aa: CASSPPGGSGANVLTF

v_gene: TRBV2
j_gene: TRBJ2-1
CDR3aa: CADRDRVGNEQFF

v_gene: TRBV14
j_gene: TRBJ2-4
CDR3aa: CASSLPGSTKNIQYF

v_gene: TRBV4-1
j_gene: TRBJ2-3
CDR3aa: CASSQESQSTDTQYF

v_gene: TRBV7-2
j_gene: TRBJ1-5
CDR3aa: CASSHRELNQPQHF

v_gene: TRBV21-1
j_gene: TRBJ1-2
CDR3aa: CASSLPPGPFDYGYTF

v_gene: TRBV5-1
j_gene: TRBJ2-6
CDR3aa: CASMTGGSGANVLTF

v_gene: TRBV28
j_gene: TRBJ1-1
CDR3aa: CASGQSIGVNTEAFF

v_gene: TRBV4-2
j_gene: TRBJ1-2
CDR3aa: CASSQQTGTNYGYTF

v_gene: TRBV30
j_gene: TRBJ2-7
CDR3aa: CAWSVSRDRGHEQYF

v_gene: TRBV14
j_gene: TRBJ2-7
CDR3aa: CASSQVPGGTGVSYEQYF

v_gene: TRBV6-5
j_gene: TRBJ1-5
CDR3aa: CASSRDRVDQPQHF

v_gene: TRBV18
j_gene: TRBJ2-3
CDR3aa: CASSLAGTTFTDTQYF

v_gene: TRBV7-3
j_gene: TRBJ1-2
CDR3aa: CASSPSLDSIPGDYGYTF

v_gene: TRBV29-1
j_gene: TRBJ2-3
CDR3aa: CSAWTGPTDTQYF

v_gene: TRBV7-3
j_gene: TRBJ2-3
CDR3aa: CASSLNGGPEDTQYF

v_gene: TRBV19
j_gene: TRBJ2-6
CDR3aa: CASSPGTSGGGTVLTF